This entry features one T cell receptor beta chain sequence. The antigen is not known. These data belong to a study of chemoradiotherapy in HPV16-positive cancers. Overall study: Candidate HPV-specific clones and shared TCR motifs came from a couple of HPV16-positive patients.

General observations from the study: HPV-specific T cells were functionally defined from only a couple of HPV16-positive patients. Non-HPV-specific T cells did not expand in tumors during treatment, whereas candidate HPV-specific clones and E7-related motifs did. HPV-responsive T-cell expansion during chemoradiotherapy was linked to improved recurrence-free survival in HPV16-positive patients.

Profiling relied on immunoSEQ multiplex PCR, and the TCRdb table lists in-frame clones only, not all of them. The sample yields 4,500 to 6,500 clones, about 80% seen once. Collection took place from a patient who underwent chemoradiotherapy. This receptor was taken from a human donor with HPV-associated anogenital cancer.

The CDR3 DNA is TGTGCCAGTAGTATTAGTTTCGGATCCTACGAGCAGTACTTC. Translating gives CASSISFGSYEQYF. The rearrangement uses TRBV19 and TRBJ2-7; D gene ambiguous. The germline V gene encodes CDR1 LNHDA and CDR2 SQIVND (reference sequence). The ends were cut back, 3 bases at V and 1 base at J, with 10 bases in the middle. This CDR3 has 14 residues.